This T cell receptor (beta chain) was sequenced for a study of neoadjuvant anti-PD-1 for oral cavity cancer. Study background: Around day 43, patients without progression received a fourth nivolumab dose before surgery.

The sample's time point: after neoadjuvant nivolumab, at surgical resection. As for this clone: The antigen is not known.

The CDR3 is made up of 16 amino acids. The V gene's germline CDR1 is MGHRA and CDR2 YSYEKL. Trimming cost V 1 base and J 2 bases, with 14 bases left between them. TCRdb's table, derived via immunoSEQ multiplex PCR, lists solely in-frame clones and lacks some. The top ten clones hold more than 15% of a sample with approximately 37,000 clones, around two fifths of them seen once. Study results and caveats: TCR analyses covered only a few patients per response group.

The V call is TRBV4-1, the J call TRBJ1-2, with a tentative D call TRBD1 (5 bases). The clonotype originates from a person aged 35-79 years with oral cavity squamous cell carcinoma. The sample here was tumor tissue, taken after nivolumab (anti-PD-1) treatment. The CDR3 loop is CASSQASGTQNYGYTF. The CDR3, as DNA: TGCGCCAGCAGCCAAGCTTCCGGGACTCAAAACTATGGCTACACCTTC.